This T cell receptor (beta chain) stems from a study of T cells after posttransplantation cyclophosphamide. Study-wide points: Skin or GI-infiltrating T cells shared few TRB sequences with blood.

As to this clone: Its target is unknown.

Control samples came 1 year after myeloablative marrow transplants with methotrexate plus calcineurin inhibitor. The CDR3 extends over 16 amino acids. Trimming removed 6 bases from V and 4 bases from J; junction bases left unmatched: 13. Germline CDR1 reads KGHSH; CDR2 reads LQKENI. The protocol was immunoSEQ multiplex PCR, while the TCRdb copy is restricted to in-frame clones and leaves out a portion. The top ten hold roughly 2% of the sample, which has tens of thousands of clones, 80% to 90% seen once. This receptor was identified in a female patient younger than 45 who received an allogeneic stem cell transplant from an unrelated donor, was CMV-positive, and had acute and chronic GVHD. T cells may partly derive from the graft donor. This chain connects TRBV18 to TRBJ1-1; 8 positions match TRBD1. The sample in question was PBMCs, obtained 359 days after allogeneic stem cell transplant with calcineurin inhibitor and methotrexate. The CDR3 loop is CASSQRTGSSTTEAFF. The DNA of the CDR3 is TGTGCCAGCTCCCAGCGGACAGGGTCCTCAACCACTGAAGCTTTCTTT.